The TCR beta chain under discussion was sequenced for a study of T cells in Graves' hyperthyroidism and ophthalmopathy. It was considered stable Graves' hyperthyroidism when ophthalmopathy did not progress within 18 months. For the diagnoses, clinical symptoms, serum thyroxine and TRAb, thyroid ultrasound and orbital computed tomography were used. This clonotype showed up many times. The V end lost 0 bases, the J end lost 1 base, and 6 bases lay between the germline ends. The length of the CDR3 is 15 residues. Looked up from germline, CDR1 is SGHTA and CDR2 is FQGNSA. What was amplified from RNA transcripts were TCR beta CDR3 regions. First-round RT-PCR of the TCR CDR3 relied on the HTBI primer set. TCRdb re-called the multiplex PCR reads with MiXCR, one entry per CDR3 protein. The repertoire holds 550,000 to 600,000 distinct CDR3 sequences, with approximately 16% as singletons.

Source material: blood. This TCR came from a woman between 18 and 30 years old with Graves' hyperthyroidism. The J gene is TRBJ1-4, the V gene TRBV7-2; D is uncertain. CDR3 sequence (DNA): TGTGCCAGCAGCTTAGCGAGGTTAACTAATGAAAAACTGTTTTTT. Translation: CASSLARLTNEKLFF.